This TCR beta chain was sequenced for a study of T cell repertoires in cytomegalovirus infection. Across the study: An indication of both CMV infection and matching HLA type came from public TCR beta signatures. Findings and caveats of the study: The study found HLA-C-restricted CMV-specific TCR beta clonotypes dominating the ex vivo response.

This clonotype was recorded a few times. The antigen is not known. Germline CDR1 and CDR2: SGHTA and FQGNSA. The CDR3 contains 17 residues. Germline trimming cut 4 bases from V and 6 bases from J; bases unmatched to any gene: 11. TCRdb reanalysed the reads using MiXCR and keeps one entry per CDR3 protein. The sample gives about 89,000 distinct CDR3 sequences, 25% to 35% of which show up once; approximately 75% is in the top ten. This sequence originates from a human donor in good health (CMV status not recorded). Some clones in this sample may be carry-over from other donors' samples. Sequenced here: CD8+ T cells from cultured PBMCs, sampled from culture after CMV antigen stimulation. The genes are TRBV7-2 and TRBJ2-1, with TRBD2 matching 11 bases. DNA of the CDR3: TGTGCCAGCAGCTCCTTAGGAGCTAGCGGGGGGACCAATGAGCAGTTCTTC. Protein: CASSSLGASGGTNEQFF. Variable domain in full (rest from reference TRBV7-2 and TRBJ2-1): GAGVSQSPSNKVTEKGKDVELRCDPISGHTALYWYRQSLGQGLEFLIYFQGNSAPDKSGLPSDRFSAERTGGSVSTLTIQRTQQEDSAVYLCASSSLGASGGTNEQFFGPGTRLTVL.